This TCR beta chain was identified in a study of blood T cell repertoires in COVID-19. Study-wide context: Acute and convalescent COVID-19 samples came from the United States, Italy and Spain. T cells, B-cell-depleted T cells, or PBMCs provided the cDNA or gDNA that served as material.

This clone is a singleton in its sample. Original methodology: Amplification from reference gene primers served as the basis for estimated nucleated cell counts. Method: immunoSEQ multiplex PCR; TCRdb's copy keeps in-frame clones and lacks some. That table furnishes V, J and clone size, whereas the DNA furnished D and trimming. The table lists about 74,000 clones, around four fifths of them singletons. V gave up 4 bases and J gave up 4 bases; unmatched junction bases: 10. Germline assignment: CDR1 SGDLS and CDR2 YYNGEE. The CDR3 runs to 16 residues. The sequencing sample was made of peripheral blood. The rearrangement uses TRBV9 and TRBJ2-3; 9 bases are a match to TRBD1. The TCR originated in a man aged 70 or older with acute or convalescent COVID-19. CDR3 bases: TGTGCCAGCAGCCCCCGGACAGGGGATACAGCAGATACGCAGTATTTT. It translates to CASSPRTGDTADTQYF.